This T cell receptor beta chain was sequenced during a study of T cells expressing NK-cell markers. Study information: Sorted CD3+CD56+NKG2C+, CD3+CD56+NKG2C- and CD3+CD56-NKG2C+ T cells provided the TCR beta repertoires. Notes on the study in general: Of the CD8+ T cells in about 6 donors, roughly 1.0-7.5% belonged to dominant NKG2C+ clonotypes. There were four donors in whom these clonotypes also led the CD3+CD56-NKG2C+ fraction.

5'RACE template switching with UMIs generated TCR beta cDNA. Using the 5' RACE reads, TCRdb records one entry per CDR3 protein without DNA. This listing includes 150,000 to 180,000 distinct CDR3 sequences. Per the germline V gene, CDR1 is SQVTM and CDR2 is ANQGSEA. This CDR3 comprises 15 residues. About this clonotype: Antigen: not known.

This sequence joins TRBV29-1 and TRBJ2-1; TCRdb's D gene call, TRBD2, goes unchecked for lack of DNA. The source of this sequence is a woman in her forties or fifties in good health. Sequencing used blood T cells: a sorted CD56 or NKG2C T cell subset, CD4+ or CD8+ T cells, or bulk PBMC T cells (not recorded which). The CDR3: CSVGTGSWEYNEQFF.